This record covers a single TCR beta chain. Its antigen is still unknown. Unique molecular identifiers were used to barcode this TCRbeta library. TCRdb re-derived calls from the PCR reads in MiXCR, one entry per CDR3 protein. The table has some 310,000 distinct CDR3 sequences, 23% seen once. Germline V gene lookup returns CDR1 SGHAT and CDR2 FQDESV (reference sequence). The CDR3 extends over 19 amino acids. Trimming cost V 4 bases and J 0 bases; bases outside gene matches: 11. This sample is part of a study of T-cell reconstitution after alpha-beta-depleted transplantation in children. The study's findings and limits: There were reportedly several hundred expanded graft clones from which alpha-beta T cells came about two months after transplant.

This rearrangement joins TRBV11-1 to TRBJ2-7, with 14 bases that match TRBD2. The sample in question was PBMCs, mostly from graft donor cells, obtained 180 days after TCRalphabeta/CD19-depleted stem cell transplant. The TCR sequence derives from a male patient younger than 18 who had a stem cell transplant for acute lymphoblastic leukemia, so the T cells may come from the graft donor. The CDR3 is CASSYPTSGRAAGSYEQYF. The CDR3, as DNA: TGTGCCAGCAGCTACCCGACTAGCGGGAGGGCCGCGGGCTCCTACGAGCAGTACTTC.